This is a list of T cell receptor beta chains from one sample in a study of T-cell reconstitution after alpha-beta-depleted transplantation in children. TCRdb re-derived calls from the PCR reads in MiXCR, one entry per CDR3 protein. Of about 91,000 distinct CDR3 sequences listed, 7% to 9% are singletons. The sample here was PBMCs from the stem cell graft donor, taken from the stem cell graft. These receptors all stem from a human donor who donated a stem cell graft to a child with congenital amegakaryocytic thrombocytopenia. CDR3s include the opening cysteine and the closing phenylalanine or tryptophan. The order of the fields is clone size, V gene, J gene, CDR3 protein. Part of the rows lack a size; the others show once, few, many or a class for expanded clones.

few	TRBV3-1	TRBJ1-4	CASSQWRDGEKLFF
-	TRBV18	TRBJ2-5	CASSPAGLGAQYF
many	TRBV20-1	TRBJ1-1	CSARQQGRDTEAFF
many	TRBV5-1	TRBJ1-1	CASKEDLNTEAFF
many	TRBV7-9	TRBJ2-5	CASSYGTGAVGETQYF
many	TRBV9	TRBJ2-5	CASSPLPQGLETQYF
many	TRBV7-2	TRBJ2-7	CASSSAGTAIYEQYF
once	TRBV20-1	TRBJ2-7	CSARNGQNYEQYF
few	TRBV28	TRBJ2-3	CGGEDTQYF
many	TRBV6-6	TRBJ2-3	CASSRDALGQYF
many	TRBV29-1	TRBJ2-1	CSVPGQGSNEQFF
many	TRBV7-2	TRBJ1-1	CASSLVPEHTEAFF
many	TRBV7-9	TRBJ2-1	CASSPRLADSYNEQFF
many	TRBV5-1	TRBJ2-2	CASSLDLGGELFF
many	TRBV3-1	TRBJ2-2	CASSQEGYAATGELFF
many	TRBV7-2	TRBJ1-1	CASSFTPFEAFF